This TCR beta chain came from a study of cytomegalovirus exposure and HLA in healthy donors listed by TCRdb under 2017. Context from the whole study: An earlier analysis of roughly 570 of the donors reported approximately 260 Gb of sequence data and about 120 million unique TCR beta sequences obtained from 180 million or so T cells. Typing coverage differed by locus: A, B, C, DRB1 and DQB1 were typed in roughly 620-630 donors, DQA1 in about 500, DPA1 in some 610, and DPB1 in approximately 450. A later genetic analysis used genome-wide SNP genotypes for about 65% of the 666 donors, treating that subset as a discovery cohort. The aim of the study was to test whether cataloging public T cell receptors could identify signatures of past pathogen exposure. In addition to the first cohort of about 650 subjects, a separate validation cohort of under 150 different subjects was used. An early release covering approximately 600 HLA-typed donors comprised about 300 gigabases of sequencing data and 85 million to 100 million unique TCR sequences. Every repertoire in the discovery cohort had been generated on one and the same sequencing platform. An earlier analysis of about 620 of the donors applied high-throughput TCR beta sequencing to assess whether each TCR beta V gene segment acted as functional or pseudogenic. Donor age, sex, ethnicity and CMV serostatus were compiled together with the repertoire data. Rather than using new phenotypic data, the later analysis identified candidate immune exposures from TCR beta sequences and from how often those sequences occurred across donors. Of the roughly 390 genotyped donors, approximately 83% fell in the genetic ancestry cluster associated with self-reported Caucasian donors. Using immunosequencing, the study profiled T cell repertoires from fewer than 850 subjects and related those repertoires to cytomegalovirus serostatus. Among under 450 genotyped donors of the cohort, an average of around 240,000 unique TCR beta nucleotide sequences were sequenced per donor, around a sixth of them non-productive. HLA typing covered class I and class II loci at four-digit resolution. Several DR-DQ haplotypes were handled as single units for association and clustering because linkage in the cohort was strong. In a later analysis, previously published TCR beta repertoires from several hundred donors were re-analyzed and high-resolution HLA genotyping was added so that TCR occurrence patterns could be studied. To predict cytomegalovirus infection status, the study combined high-throughput TCR immunosequencing, statistical association of individual TCRs with disease status, and machine learning. What the work shows at the level of the full study, not this receptor alone: A few of the identified cytomegalovirus-associated TCR beta chains were confirmed in vitro to be specific for cytomegalovirus antigens. The classifier was reported to diagnose cytomegalovirus status with high specificity and sensitivity in both the original cohort and the validation cohort. According to the authors, the approach could potentially be generalized to other disease states and immunological phenotypes. This cohort had only TCR beta chains sequenced, and the lack of alpha or paired-chain data limited which features could be detected. A cluster of highly shared sequence variants was judged likely to represent a technical artifact of the sequencing pipeline. In a later analysis, most CMV-associated TCR beta chains were found to appear HLA-restricted, with HLA associations seemingly driven largely by CMV exposure. Roughly 15 rarely observed V segments, including chromosome 9 orphons, were excluded from the earlier analysis of some 590 of the donors because counts were too low. Several of the top co-occurrence clusters appeared to be linked to parvovirus B19, influenza, CMV and Epstein-Barr virus, according to a later analysis. A total of 150 or so TCR beta chains were listed by the study as associated with cytomegalovirus. The 87-base-pair reads could not distinguish some IMGT-functional V segments, including TRBV6-2 and TRBV6-3, so those segments were excluded. Correlated functional status among segregating V segments might reflect linkage disequilibrium, but an unknown experimental factor could not be ruled out. Because HLA typing was unavailable for some donors at each locus, only the typed subset was used in association tests. Sequencing depth was assumed to be roughly uniform across donors in the presence/absence analyses, though that assumption may not hold. Assigning TCR associations to individual alleles was difficult when HLA alleles, especially DR and DQ, strongly co-occurred. In a later analysis, TCR association rates were found to vary across HLA loci, with the most associated TCRs seen for DRB1 alleles and the fewest for HLA-C alleles. A later genetic analysis reported fewer N-insertions in productive TCRs among donors in an Asian-associated ancestry cluster than the approximately 700-donor mean. An earlier analysis of approximately 600 of the donors showed that most TCR beta V segments appeared in productive rearrangements either about 87% or about 30% of the time, which broadly matched IMGT annotations. A further reported finding was that TCR beta sequences accurately predicted the HLA-A and HLA-B alleles for most subjects in the first cohort. Across donors, most TCR sequences were observed very rarely, whereas some public TCRs were present in many individuals. A later analysis found that HLA-associated TCR beta chains were more clonally expanded and had lower generation probabilities than equally common non-associated chains. For the cohort, immune exposure information was limited to CMV serostatus. An association between a missense DCLRE1C variant and V-gene and J-gene trimming of TCR beta chains was found in a later genetic analysis and replicated in an independent cohort. At a false discovery rate of 0.05, a later analysis linked some 17,000 TCR beta sequences to specific HLA alleles.

Only one count was recorded for this clone. Its antigen is unknown. Qualities for individual bases were not recorded, and no much larger clone is one base off. The library was generated by the immunoSEQ multiplex PCR assay. For the multiplex PCR, a mixture combining 60 forward primers for TCR Vbeta segments and 13 reverse primers for TCR Jbeta segments was used. The CDR3 region of rearranged TCR beta genes was amplified from genomic DNA with a multiplex PCR assay. The Illumina HiSeq System was used to sequence the amplified TCR beta libraries as 87-base-pair reads. The paper's data handling went like this. Across the 666 repertoires, a later analysis counted 78 million or so unique TCR beta chains, roughly 11 million of which were shared by at least two donors. A nearest-neighbor algorithm error-corrected the raw reads and collapsed the reads into unique sequences, merging closely related sequences to remove PCR and sequencing errors. To assign V, D and J gene segments, CDR3 sequences were aligned to IMGT reference sequences. For a sequence to be retained, a match of at least six nucleotides was required to both a V gene segment and a J gene segment. Rearrangements were classified as productive when the CDR3 lacked stop codons and remained in frame with V and J, and all other rearrangements were classified as non-productive. Following IMGT convention, CDR3 was defined as the stretch from the second conserved V-encoded cysteine up to the conserved J-encoded phenylalanine. In an earlier analysis of approximately 590 of the donors, sequences lacking an unambiguous match to a single V gene segment were excluded. In an earlier analysis of approximately 610 of the donors, V segments were called functional above 56.7% productive rearrangements and were called segregating when the between-donor standard deviation exceeded 5%. A statistical classification framework was built to diagnose cytomegalovirus status from the catalog of TCR beta chain sequences. In a later analysis, TCR nucleotide sequences were compared against IMGT/GENE-DB human TR gene sequences so that V and J genes could be assigned. The TCRdist pipeline was used in a later analysis to assign CDR3 sequences and most-parsimonious VDJ recombination scenarios. In a later analysis, each TCR beta chain was defined by its CDR3 amino acid sequence together with its V-gene family, and reads lacking a unique V-gene family were excluded. In a later analysis, 550 to 650 highly shared, low-generation-probability nucleotide sequences were removed to address suspected cross-contamination and a sequencing artifact. For each public chain, a later analysis derived a clonal expansion index from normalized ranks of inferred template counts within each repertoire. A later analysis computed generation probabilities with a VDJ recombination model fitted to out-of-frame rearrangements, and checked the results against IGoR. In a later analysis, hypergeometric tests were used to score TCR-TCR, TCR-HLA and TCR-CMV co-occurrence, with a repertoire-size bias correction applied to TCR pairs. False discovery rates were estimated in a later analysis by permuting HLA or CMV assignments 20 times. In a later analysis, co-occurring TCRs were grouped using DBSCAN, and TCRdist sequence similarity was added for clustering within HLA-allele-positive subsets. Co-occurrence clustering excluded repertoires with fewer than 30,000 or more than 120,000 public chains, plus five with anomalous nucleotide sharing. TCRdb carries this immuneACCESS record with in-frame sequences only. Its versions omit some clonotypes, under half of them owing to an unresolved V gene in the studies checked, with the rest unexplained. The V and J calls and the clone size are those of that table, but D and trimming were determined from the DNA. The table for this sample lists 150,000 to 200,000 clones; less than 90% of them were counted only once. The ten biggest clones cover roughly 1.8% of the sample.

In total, over 600 healthy bone marrow donors made up the cohort. All cohort members were sampled while nominally healthy, although unrecorded immune exposures were likely present. The donor tested CMV seronegative and was one of the 352 seronegative cohort members. A peripheral blood sample was provided by each donor, and peripheral blood mononuclear cells were used for TCR beta sequencing. The Qiagen DNeasy Blood Extraction Kit was used to extract genomic DNA from the blood cell samples. The CDR3, cysteine through phenylalanine, is 14 amino acids long. Kept here is only the CDR3 DNA, which spans 42 bases and is read in frame from base 1. Germline trimming amounts to 0 bases on V and 5 bases on J, with 5 as the count of junction bases outside the gene matches. The germline V gene sets CDR1 to SGHRS and CDR2 to YFSETQ.

The rearrangement combines TRBV5-1 with TRBJ2-7; 7 bases in the junction line up with TRBD2. Sequenced: PBMCs. This receptor was obtained from a woman under 30 in good health and CMV-seronegative. The CDR3 reads as follows: CASSLVAGRDEQYF. The DNA sequence follows: TGCGCCAGCAGCTTGGTGGCAGGGAGGGACGAGCAGTACTTC.